This T cell receptor (beta chain) came from a study of cytomegalovirus exposure and HLA in healthy donors. General observations from the study: Most TCR sequences were uncommon, yet certain public TCRs appeared in many donors. A later analysis showed that HLA-associated TCR beta chains had undergone more clonal expansion than equally common others.

The CDR3 is 12 residues long. Turning to this clone: The antigen is undetermined.

Primers for the PCR totalled 60 Vbeta and 13 Jbeta. Profiling relied on immunoSEQ multiplex PCR, and the TCRdb table lists in-frame clones only, not all of them. The table shows some 200,000 clones, with 81% occurring only once. This receptor was taken from a man in his fifties in good health and CMV-seronegative. Sequencing input: PBMCs. This chain links TRBV21-1 with TRBJ1-2; the table calls TRBD1, which could not be checked here. TRBV21-1 is given as a pseudogene. The CDR3: CASSKGHYGYTF. The CDR3 DNA reads as TGTGCCAGCAGCAAAGGGCACTATGGCTACACCTTC.